This T cell receptor beta chain was retrieved from a study of T cells in Graves' hyperthyroidism and ophthalmopathy (dated by TCRdb to the late 2010s). As for the study more broadly: Peripheral blood was sampled at the time of initial diagnosis, prior to any treatment. In addition, the study compared T-cell repertoires in thyroid tissue and in blood from six Graves' hyperthyroidism patients. Whether ophthalmopathy could be predicted prospectively was tested in an independent validation cohort made up of under 20 hyperthyroidism patients plus 17 patients who later progressed to ophthalmopathy. To identify distinguishing TCR V-J signatures, a discovery cohort of about 100 patients was used, comprising under 45 with Graves' ophthalmopathy and some 57 with stable Graves' hyperthyroidism. For training and testing, the 95 to 100 patients in the discovery cohort were randomly divided in a 7:3 ratio. After blood sampling, hyperthyroidism patients were treated with methimazole at a starting dose of 30 mg daily, and ophthalmopathy patients were treated with high-dose intravenous methylprednisolone. TCR Vbeta CDR3 sequencing of 140 or so peripheral blood samples (approximately 44 ophthalmopathy, 75 to 80 hyperthyroidism and roughly 17 progressor patients) is reported in the paper. Overall results and qualifications from the work: No statistical method was used to set the sample size in advance, and investigators knew the group allocation. In validation, the model predicted progression to ophthalmopathy a median of 6.5 months before onset, with roughly 71% sensitivity and around 76% specificity. A model built on a 13 V-J signature distinguished ophthalmopathy from stable hyperthyroidism, reaching over 85% sensitivity and 81% to 83% specificity in cross-validation and 80%/75% in testing. Most expanded thyroid clonotypes (frequency above 0.001) were also detected in blood, a finding suggesting that blood repertoires may reflect thyroid immune responses.

In regard to this clonotype: What this receptor recognizes is not known. No per-base quality is available; no much larger clone lies one base away.

In the ophthalmopathy patients, disease was moderately to severely active, with a Clinical Activity Score of 3 or more, a NOSPECS grade of 4 or more, and a duration of less than 3 months. Exclusion was applied to patients with uncontrolled infections, other autoimmune diseases, pregnancy or lactation. Clinical symptoms, serum thyroxine and TRAb, thyroid ultrasound, and orbital computed tomography formed the basis for the diagnoses. Ficoll-Paque density gradient centrifugation was used to isolate PBMCs from approximately 10 ml of fresh peripheral blood. Total RNA was extracted with Trizol reagent, and quality was checked on an Agilent 2100 Bioanalyzer. Trimming removed 5 bases from V and 8 bases from J, leaving 12 bases between the germline ends. The CDR3 runs 12 residues from the cysteine to the phenylalanine. Just CDR3 DNA is preserved here, 36 bases in frame from base 1. The germline V gene (reference sequence) gives CDR1 as LNHNV and CDR2 as YYDKDF.

TCR beta CDR3 regions were amplified from RNA transcripts. A first-round RT-PCR of the TCR CDR3 used the HTBI primer set with the Qiagen OneStep RT-PCR kit. Libraries were constructed in a second round of multiplex PCR, after which size selection and purification were carried out. The libraries were sequenced on an Illumina HiSeq2000 using paired-end 100 bp reads. The paper's processing steps were these. Raw data were processed with SOAPnuke, discarding reads with adapters, uncalled bases, mean Phred below 15, or no exact constant-primer or identifier match. COPE v1.2.5 was used to merge the high-quality paired reads, and each unique nucleotide sequence was defined as a clonotype. Clonotypes were aligned to IMGT TRBV, TRBD and TRBJ reference segments using MiTCR v1.1. The analysis included only V-J combinations with a frequency above 0.0001, which together covered approximately 99% of the repertoires. A TCS score was defined as the ratio between F50 (clonal expansion) and ExV (chaos), using BLOSUM62-based TCRdist between CDR3 peptides within each V-J. Welch's t-statistics and random forest reduced fewer than 600 V-J features to roughly 13, which were used in a naive Bayes classifier (R e1071). Using fastp trimming at Q25 and MiXCR clonotype assembly, TCRdb reanalyzed the public sequencing data and kept in-frame beta chains. Under each unique CDR3 protein, matching rows form one entry showing the most common genes and DNA. The authors' filters were not applied to this entry. A total of about 600,000 distinct CDR3 sequences appear in this sample, approximately 16% of them only once. Less than 3.5% of the sample comes from the top ten.

The rearranged chain carries TRBV15 and TRBJ1-2, with a weak D call of TRBD1 (6 bases match). Source material: blood. The TCR originated in a woman in her thirties or forties with Graves' ophthalmopathy. The CDR3 loop reads CATSGGGFGYTF. The DNA reads as follows: TGTGCCACCAGCGGAGGGGGGTTCGGCTACACCTTC. Where the CDR3 stops, the reference TRBV15 and TRBJ1-2 genes take over; the full variable domain is DAMVIQNPRYQVTQFGKPVTLSCSQTLNHNVMYWYQQKSSQAPKLLFHYYDKDFNNEADTPDNFQSRRPNTSFCFLDIRSPGLGDTAMYLCATSGGGFGYTFGSGTRLTVV.